In this sample, the clone carrying this T cell receptor (beta chain) turned up once. These data belong to a study of T cell changes during pregnancy in multiple sclerosis. Data came from immunoSEQ multiplex PCR; TCRdb stores just in-frame clones and leaves some out. Of under 65,000 clones listed, 75% to 95% are singletons. Germline CDR1 reads MNHNS; CDR2 reads SASEGT. CDR3 length: 13 amino acids. The germline V and J ends were trimmed by 3 bases and 1 base, with 6 bases remaining between them. This specimen consisted of peripheral blood, obtained after pregnancy. This clonotype originated in a female donor in good health, enrolled as a control in a pregnancy study. The rearrangement joins TRBV6-1 to TRBJ1-1; no firm D call. CDR3 region: CASSDPGNTEAFF. CDR3 nucleotide sequence: TGTGCCAGCAGTGACCCGGGGAACACTGAAGCTTTCTTT.